Listed here are 18 T cell receptor beta chains from one sample, sequenced in a study of T cells after yellow fever vaccination. TCRdb independently ran MiXCR on the 5' RACE reads; one entry per CDR3 protein. The table lists about 160,000 distinct CDR3 sequences, over 7% of them singletons. Sequencing was performed on CD8+ T cells sorted from PBMCs, taken 45 days after the yellow fever booster vaccination. These receptor sequences come from a man aged 18 to 30 who received the YFV17D yellow fever vaccine.

This chain links TRBV15 with TRBJ1-2; a possible D gene is TRBD1 (6 bases). The CDR3 length is 15 residues. The ends were cut back, 0 bases at V and 7 bases at J, with 15 bases in the middle. CDR1 and CDR2 from the germline V gene are LNHNV and YYDKDF (reference sequence). CDR3 sequence reads: CATSRDRGGSVGYTF. CDR3 DNA: TGTGCCACCAGCAGAGATCGGGGGGGCTCGGTTGGCTACACCTTC.

This clonotype was counted a few times. The genes are TRBV9 and TRBJ2-3; D might be TRBD2 (7 bases). Trimming took 3 bases from V and 4 from J, leaving 15 bases between them. The CDR3 has 15 residues. CDR1 and CDR2 from the germline V gene are SGDLS and YYNGEE. The CDR3 bases are TGTGCCAGCAGCGCGTGGGGGGGGCCAGCAGATACGCAGTATTTT. Its translation: CASSAWGGPADTQYF.

This clonotype was seen more than once but under ten times. V usage is TRBV21-1 and J usage is TRBJ1-3. TRBV21-1 constitutes a pseudogene. The CDR3 is 20 amino acids. The CDR3 DNA follows: TGTGCCAGCAGCAAAGTTTTTCGGTTAGAGTCACTCAAAGCTGGAAACACCATATATTTT. Protein sequence: CASSKVFRLESLKAGNTIYF.

This clonotype was counted a few times. This chain uses TRBV4-3 with TRBJ2-7; D uncertain. Trimming stripped 7 bases from V and 2 bases from J, with 24 bases between. The CDR3 loop spans 17 amino acids. From germline, CDR1 is LGHNA and CDR2 YSLEER. For the CDR3, the DNA is TGCGCCAGCAATTCGTGGATGGGCCGATCAGGCGCCTACGAGCAGTACGTC. Its protein is CASNSWMGRSGAYEQYV.

This clonotype turned up a few times. The CDR3 sequence: CASSIDPTAYNEQFF. The CDR3 DNA is TGTGCCAGTAGTATAGATCCGACAGCCTACAATGAGCAGTTCTTC. The chain is built from TRBV19 and TRBJ2-1; possibly TRBD1 for D (5 bases). V was pared by 0 bases and J by 2 bases, with 8 bases between. This CDR3 has 15 amino acids. Germline CDR1 LNHDA, CDR2 SQIVND (reference sequence).

Ten or more counts support this clonotype. The genes are TRBV7-9 and TRBJ1-5, with D perhaps TRBD1 (5 bases). CDR3 length: 14 residues. Germline loops: CDR1 SEHNR, CDR2 FQNEAQ (reference sequence). Trimming took off 5 bases at V and 3 bases at J, with 11 bases between the two ends. DNA for the CDR3: TGTGCCAGCAGCCGACCGGGGGACAATCAGCCCCAGCATTTT. Residues: CASSRPGDNQPQHF.

The sample holds many counts of this clonotype. V and J are TRBV7-3 and TRBJ2-5; D is uncertain. Trimming removed 2 bases at V and 3 bases at J, with 7 bases between. This CDR3 spans 13 amino acids. CDR1 SGHTA and CDR2 FQGTGA come from the germline V gene. The CDR3 is CASSLSGKETQYF. Here the CDR3 DNA reads TGTGCCAGCAGCTTATCTGGGAAAGAGACCCAGTACTTC.

This clonotype has only a few counts. The chain couples TRBV5-1 to TRBJ2-7, with D unclear. This CDR3 is 12 amino acids long. The germline V and J ends were trimmed by 4 bases and 4 bases, with 9 bases remaining between them. The germline CDR1 and CDR2 sequences are SGHRS and YFSETQ. CDR3 coding DNA: TGCGCCAGCAGCCCGGAAGGTTACGAGCAGTACTTC. It yields the protein CASSPEGYEQYF.

The J gene is TRBJ1-6, the V gene TRBV20-1, with TRBD1 matching 9 bases. Germline V lookup: CDR1 DFQATT, CDR2 SNEGSKA (reference sequence). Unmatched junction bases numbered 4, after V lost 5 bases and J lost 8 bases. The CDR3 covers 13 residues. This chain's CDR3 is CSAFWTGDSPLHF. For the CDR3, the DNA is TGCAGTGCTTTTTGGACAGGGGATTCACCCCTCCACTTT.

V usage is TRBV6-5 and J usage is TRBJ1-1; 7 bases line up with TRBD1. This CDR3 contains 14 residues. The germline CDR1 and CDR2 sequences are MNHEY and SVGAGI. J was trimmed by 4 bases and V by 2 bases; bases with no gene match: 4. CDR3 in DNA: TGTGCCAGCAGTTACGCTAGACAGGGCACTGAAGCTTTCTTT. Translating gives CASSYARQGTEAFF.

This clonotype was seen repeatedly, ten times or more. The chain recombines TRBV6-5 with TRBJ2-5; D may be TRBD2 (6 bases). This CDR3 is 14 amino acids long. Germline CDR1 reads MNHEY; CDR2 reads SVGAGI. Trimming took off 5 bases at V and 10 bases at J, with 20 bases between the two ends. In nucleotides, the CDR3 is TGTGCCAGCAGTCACCGGGACTCCGAAAGTAGCCAGTACTTC. Protein product: CASSHRDSESSQYF.

This clonotype came up a few times. The gene calls are TRBV7-2 and TRBJ2-5, with no clear D. The germline gives CDR1 SGHTA, CDR2 FQGNSA. This CDR3 has 14 amino acids. V dropped 4 bases and J dropped 0 bases, with 9 bases sitting between them. The CDR3 bases are TGTGCCAGCAGCTCCCTAGGGCACCAAGAGACCCAGTACTTC. It encodes CASSSLGHQETQYF.

This clonotype was seen more than once but under ten times. This sequence joins TRBV20-1 and TRBJ2-3; TRBD2 aligns across 9 bases. The CDR3 is 18 amino acids. Germline assignment: CDR1 DFQATT and CDR2 SNEGSKA (reference sequence). With V trimmed by 0 bases and J by 0 bases, 10 bases remained unmatched. The CDR3 region is CSARDPGASGISTDTQYF. The DNA for the CDR3 is TGCAGTGCTAGAGACCCCGGGGCTAGCGGGATCAGCACAGATACGCAGTATTTT.

This clonotype showed up just a few times. The chain has TRBV4-3 and TRBJ1-5; D gene unclear. CDR1 and CDR2 (germline): LGHNA, YSLEER. CDR3 size: 15 residues. Deletions cut 0 bases from V and 6 bases from J, with 12 bases between. CDR3 residues: CASSQDHRGAQPQHF. Written as DNA, the CDR3 is TGCGCCAGCAGCCAAGATCACCGGGGAGCTCAGCCCCAGCATTTT.

This clonotype turned up a few times. The V and J genes are TRBV7-2 and TRBJ2-3; TRBD1 matches at 9 bases. In germline, CDR1 is SGHTA, CDR2 FQGNSA. CDR3 length equals 17 residues. V gave up 1 base and J gave up 6 bases; unmatched junction bases: 11. The CDR3 nucleotides are TGTGCCAGCAGCTTAGTCGGACAGGGGCCCCTGTGGGATACGCAGTATTTT. This encodes CASSLVGQGPLWDTQYF.

This rearrangement joins TRBV4-2 to TRBJ2-4, with D perhaps TRBD1 (6 bases). V lost 0 bases to trimming and J lost 8 bases, with 14 bases between them. Germline-derived CDR1 and CDR2 are LGHNA and YNFKEQ. The CDR3 runs 15 residues. CDR3 residues: CASSQDRGQFDIQYF. As DNA, the CDR3 is TGTGCCAGCAGCCAAGATCGTGGACAGTTTGACATTCAGTACTTC.

This clonotype was seen at least ten times. The V gene is TRBV15, the J gene TRBJ1-6, with 9 bases aligning to TRBD1. Trimming cost V 3 bases and J 1 base; bases outside gene matches: 16. The CDR3 runs to 21 residues. Germline CDR1 reads LNHNV; CDR2 reads YYDKDF (reference sequence). In DNA, the CDR3 is TGTGCCACCAGCAGCCGACCTTCTACCGGGACAGGGAGGTCCTATAATTCACCCCTCCACTTT. Protein product: CATSSRPSTGTGRSYNSPLHF.

The table lists this clonotype with a few counts. The V and J genes are TRBV5-4 and TRBJ2-5, with 10 bases that match TRBD2. Germline CDR1 SGHNT, CDR2 YYREEE (reference sequence). The ends lost 6 bases at V and 3 bases at J; junction bases unmatched: 5. The CDR3 sequence is 14 residues long. The CDR3 spells CASKTSGDKETQYF. Here the CDR3 DNA reads TGTGCCAGCAAAACTAGCGGGGATAAAGAGACCCAGTACTTC.